This T cell receptor (beta chain) was identified in a study of molecular identifiers for immune sequencing clone quantification. Each CDR3 protein gets one entry after TCRdb re-called the PCR reads with MiXCR. This sample has about 640,000 distinct CDR3 sequences, with less than 20% found just once. This clonotype was recorded at least ten times. Its antigen is as yet unknown. Sorted naive CD8 T cells, about 17,000 to 1,000,000, were sequenced from 10%, 30% or 50% RNA. A CD8+CD4-CCR7+CD45RA+ phenotype served as the sorting definition for naive CD8 T cells. Between the trimmed V and J ends, which lost 0 bases and 1 base, there was a span of 6 bases. Germline V gene lookup returns CDR1 DFQATT and CDR2 SNEGSKA (reference sequence). CDR3 length equals 14 residues. Study-wide results and limits: Clones of above 20 RNA copies carried over 99% of effector molecules; in naive cells they carried under 1%.

V and J are TRBV20-1 and TRBJ2-2, with D uncertain. The origin of this receptor is a human donor in good health. Some libraries in this study had Jurkat cell RNA spiked in. Sequenced material: naive CD8+ T cells from blood, with Jurkat cell RNA spiked in. Subset given: FACS-sorted CD8+CD4-CCR7+CD45RA+ naive T cells. The CDR3 loop reads CSAREGRNTGELFF. The CDR3 DNA sequence: TGCAGTGCTAGAGAGGGCCGGAACACCGGGGAGCTGTTTTTT.